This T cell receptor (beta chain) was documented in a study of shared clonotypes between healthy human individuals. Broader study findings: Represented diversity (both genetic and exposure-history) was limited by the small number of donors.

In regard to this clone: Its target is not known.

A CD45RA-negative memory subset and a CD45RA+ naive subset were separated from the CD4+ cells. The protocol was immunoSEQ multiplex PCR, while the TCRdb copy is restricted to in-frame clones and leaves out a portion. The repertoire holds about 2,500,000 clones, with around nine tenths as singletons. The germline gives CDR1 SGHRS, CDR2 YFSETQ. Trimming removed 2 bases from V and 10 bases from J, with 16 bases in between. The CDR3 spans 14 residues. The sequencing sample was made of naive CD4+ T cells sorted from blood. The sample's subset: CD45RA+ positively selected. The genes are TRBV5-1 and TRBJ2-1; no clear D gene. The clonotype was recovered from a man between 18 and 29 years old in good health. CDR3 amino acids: CASSFTPALGEQFF. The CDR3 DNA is TGCGCCAGCAGCTTCACGCCCGCGCTCGGAGAGCAGTTCTTC. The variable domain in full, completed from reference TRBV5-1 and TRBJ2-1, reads KAGVTQTPRYLIKTRGQQVTLSCSPISGHRSVSWYQQTPGQGLQFLFEYFSETQRNKGNFPGRFSGRQFSNSRSEMNVSTLELGDSALYLCASSFTPALGEQFFGPGTRLTVL.